This T cell receptor (beta chain) was obtained from a study of OX40 agonist ivuxolimab in advanced cancers. Overall study: Three patients showed partial responses: one hepatocellular carcinoma and two cutaneous melanoma cases.

This clone was seen only once. The table came from immunoSEQ multiplex PCR; TCRdb's copy has only in-frame clones and leaves some out. The sample gives tens of thousands of clones, roughly 90% of which show up once; around 0.3% is in the top ten. The CDR3 consists of 15 residues. Germline lookup yields CDR1 MDHEN and CDR2 SYDVKM. The ends lost 6 bases at V and 0 bases at J; junction bases unmatched: 3. The sequencing used CD4+ or CD8+ T cells sorted from blood, collected in a trial of the OX40 agonist ivuxolimab. The chain combines TRBV28 with TRBJ2-7; 12 nucleotides agree with TRBD2. The sequence was collected from an adult with an advanced solid tumor such as melanoma, head and neck, liver or kidney cancer. CDR3 DNA sequence: TGTGCCAGCAGGGGACTAGCGGGTCGCTCCTACGAGCAGTACTTC. Its translation is CASRGLAGRSYEQYF.